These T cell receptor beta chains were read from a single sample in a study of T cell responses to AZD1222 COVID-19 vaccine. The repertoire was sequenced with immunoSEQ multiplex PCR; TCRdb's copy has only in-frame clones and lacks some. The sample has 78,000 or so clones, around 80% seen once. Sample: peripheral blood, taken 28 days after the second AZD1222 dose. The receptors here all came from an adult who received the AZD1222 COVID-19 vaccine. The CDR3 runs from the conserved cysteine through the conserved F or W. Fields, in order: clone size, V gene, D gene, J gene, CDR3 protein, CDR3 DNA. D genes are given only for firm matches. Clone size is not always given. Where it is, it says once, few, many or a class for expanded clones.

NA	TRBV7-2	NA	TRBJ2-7	CASSWDFAYEQYF	TGTGCCAGCAGTTGGGACTTTGCCTACGAGCAGTACTTC
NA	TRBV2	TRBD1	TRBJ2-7	CASTQYTGDIYEQYF	TGTGCCAGCACCCAGTATACAGGGGATATCTACGAGCAGTACTTC
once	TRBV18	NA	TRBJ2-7	CASSPAGTPHEQYF	TGTGCCAGCTCACCAGCGGGGACCCCCCACGAGCAGTACTTC
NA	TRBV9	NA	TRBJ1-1	CASSVGGSTEAFF	TGTGCCAGCAGCGTAGGGGGGTCCACTGAAGCTTTCTTT
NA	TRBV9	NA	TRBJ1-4	CASSVGGNSEKLFF	TGTGCCAGCAGCGTTGGGGGAAATAGTGAAAAACTGTTTTTT
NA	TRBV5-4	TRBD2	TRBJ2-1	CASSETAGGTYNEQFF	TGTGCCAGCAGCGAAACAGCGGGGGGAACCTACAATGAGCAGTTCTTC
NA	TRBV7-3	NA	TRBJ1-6	CASSSGNGGDNNSPLHF	TGTGCCAGCAGCTCGGGAAACGGGGGGGACAATAATTCACCCCTCCACTTT
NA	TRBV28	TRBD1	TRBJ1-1	CASSTGGRHGTEAFF	TGTGCCAGCAGTACAGGGGGCCGGCATGGCACTGAAGCTTTCTTT
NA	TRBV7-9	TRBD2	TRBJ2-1	CASSTGLSSYNEQFF	TGTGCCAGCAGCACGGGACTAAGCTCCTACAATGAGCAGTTCTTC
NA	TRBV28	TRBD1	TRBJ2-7	CASSFSPDRATQYF	TGTGCCAGCAGTTTCTCCCCCGACAGGGCTACGCAGTACTTC
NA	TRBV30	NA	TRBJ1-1	CACSPGRGNTEAFF	TGTGCCTGCTCCCCAGGGCGGGGGAACACTGAAGCTTTCTTT
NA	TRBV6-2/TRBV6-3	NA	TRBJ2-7	CASSGTDPYAYEQYF	TGTGCCAGCAGCGGGACGGATCCTTACGCCTACGAGCAGTACTTC
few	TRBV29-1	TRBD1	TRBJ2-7	CSAGTADYEQYF	TGCAGCGCAGGGACAGCCGACTACGAGCAGTACTTC
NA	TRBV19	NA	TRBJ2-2	CASTRGAGPRTGELFF	TGTGCCAGTACCAGGGGGGCTGGTCCAAGAACCGGGGAGCTGTTTTTT
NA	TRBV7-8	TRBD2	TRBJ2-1	CASSKREGLDNEQFF	TGTGCCAGCAGCAAGCGGGAGGGCCTTGACAATGAGCAGTTCTTC
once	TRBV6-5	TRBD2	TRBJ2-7	CASSREGYEQYF	TGTGCCAGCAGCCGGGAGGGGTACGAGCAGTACTTC
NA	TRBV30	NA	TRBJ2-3	CAWSVQGSPADTQYF	TGTGCCTGGAGTGTACAGGGATCCCCGGCAGATACGCAGTATTTT
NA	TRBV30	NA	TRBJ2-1	CACVEAAHSYNEQFF	TGTGCCTGTGTTGAAGCGGCCCATTCCTACAATGAGCAGTTCTTC
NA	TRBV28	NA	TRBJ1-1	CASSLRRGFTEAFF	TGTGCCAGCAGTTTACGGCGGGGCTTCACTGAAGCTTTCTTT
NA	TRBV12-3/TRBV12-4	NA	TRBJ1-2	CASTPDYGYTF	TGTGCCAGCACGCCAGATTATGGCTACACCTTC
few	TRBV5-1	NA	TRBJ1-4	CASSLAGSTNEKLFF	TGCGCCAGCAGCTTGGCAGGGTCTACTAATGAAAAACTGTTTTTT
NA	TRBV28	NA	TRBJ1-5	CASIQGVDQPQHF	TGTGCCAGCATCCAAGGAGTAGATCAGCCCCAGCATTTT
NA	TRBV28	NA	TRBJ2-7	CASSLRVPGYEQYF	TGTGCCAGCAGTCTACGGGTCCCGGGCTACGAGCAGTACTTC
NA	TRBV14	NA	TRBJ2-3	CASSQEGASTDTQYF	TGTGCCAGCAGCCAAGAAGGGGCAAGCACAGATACGCAGTATTTT
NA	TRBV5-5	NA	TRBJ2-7	CASSFWDTAYEQYF	TGTGCCAGCAGCTTTTGGGACACCGCCTACGAGCAGTACTTC
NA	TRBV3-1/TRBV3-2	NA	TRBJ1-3	CASSFAGSSGNTIYF	TGTGCCAGCTCCTTCGCGGGGAGCTCTGGAAACACCATATATTTT
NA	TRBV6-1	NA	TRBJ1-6	CASSDNRERSPLHF	TGTGCCAGCAGTGACAACAGGGAGAGATCACCCCTCCACTTT
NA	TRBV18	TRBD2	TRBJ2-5	CASSPLGLAGETQYF	TGTGCCAGCTCACCCCTCGGACTAGCGGGAGAGACCCAGTACTTC
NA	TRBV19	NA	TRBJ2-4	CASSIGARKNIQYF	TGTGCCAGTAGTATAGGGGCGCGGAAAAACATTCAGTACTTC
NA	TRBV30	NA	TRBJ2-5	CAWSPGMVSEVETQYF	TGTGCCTGGAGTCCAGGGATGGTTTCGGAGGTCGAGACCCAGTACTTC
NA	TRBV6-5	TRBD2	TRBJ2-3	CASSSNRGGTRDTQYF	TGTGCCAGCAGTTCCAACCGGGGGGGGACTCGGGATACGCAGTATTTT
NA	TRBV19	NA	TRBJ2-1	CASSIGWTAKFSRGNEQFF	TGTGCCAGTAGTATTGGTTGGACAGCCAAGTTTTCCCGGGGGAATGAGCAGTTCTTC
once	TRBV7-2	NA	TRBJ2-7	CASSLGGVRSYEQYF	TGTGCCAGCAGCTTAGGGGGGGTTAGGTCCTACGAGCAGTACTTC
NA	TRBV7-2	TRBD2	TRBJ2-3	CASSLAASGNTDTQYF	TGTGCCAGCAGCTTAGCCGCTAGCGGAAACACAGATACGCAGTATTTT
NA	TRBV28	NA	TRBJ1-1	CASSLIPRNTEAFF	TGTGCCAGCAGTTTAATTCCCAGGAACACTGAAGCTTTCTTT
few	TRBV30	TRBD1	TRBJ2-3	CAWSVGGSDTQYF	TGTGCCTGGAGTGTAGGGGGCTCAGATACGCAGTATTTT
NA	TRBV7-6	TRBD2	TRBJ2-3	CASSYGLAGPTDTQYF	TGTGCCAGCAGCTATGGACTAGCGGGGCCCACAGATACGCAGTATTTT
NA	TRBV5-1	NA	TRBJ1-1	CASSLVVGRDTEAFF	TGCGCCAGCAGCTTGGTCGTGGGCAGGGACACTGAAGCTTTCTTT
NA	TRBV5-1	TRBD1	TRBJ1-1	CASSLETGRNTEAFF	TGCGCCAGCAGCCTAGAGACAGGGCGAAACACTGAAGCTTTCTTT
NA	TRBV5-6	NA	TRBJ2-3	CASSFSSAGTDTQYF	TGTGCCAGCAGCTTTTCATCTGCGGGCACAGATACGCAGTATTTT
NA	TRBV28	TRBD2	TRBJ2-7	CASSPLLAGDLYEQYF	TGTGCCAGCAGCCCTCTGCTAGCGGGAGATCTGTACGAGCAGTACTTC
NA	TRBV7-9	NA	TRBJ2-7	CASSLGSHEQYF	TGTGCCAGCAGCTTAGGCAGCCACGAGCAGTACTTC
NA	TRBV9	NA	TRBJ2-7	CASSPGGTASYEQYF	TGTGCCAGCAGCCCTGGAGGGACGGCCTCCTACGAGCAGTACTTC
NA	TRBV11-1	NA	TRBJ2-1	CASSLEGRSSYNEQFF	TGTGCCAGCAGCCTAGAGGGAAGGAGCTCCTACAATGAGCAGTTCTTC
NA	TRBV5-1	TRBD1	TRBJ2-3	CASSMIKGAGRTDTQYF	TGCGCCAGCAGCATGATCAAGGGGGCTGGTCGGACAGATACGCAGTATTTT
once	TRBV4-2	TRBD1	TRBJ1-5	CASSHGPIQTGASNQPQHF	TGTGCCAGCAGCCATGGCCCGATCCAGACAGGGGCTAGCAATCAGCCCCAGCATTTT
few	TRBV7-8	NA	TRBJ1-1	CASSETGNTEAFF	TGTGCCAGCAGCGAGACAGGGAACACTGAAGCTTTCTTT
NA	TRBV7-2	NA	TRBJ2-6	CASSLSWANVLTF	TGTGCCAGCAGCTTAAGTTGGGCCAACGTCCTGACTTTC
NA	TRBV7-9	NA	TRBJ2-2	CASSFGTTGELFF	TGTGCCAGCAGCTTCGGAACCACCGGGGAGCTGTTTTTT
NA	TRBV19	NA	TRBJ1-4	CASSILSTGNEKLFF	TGTGCCAGTAGTATTCTTTCGACGGGGAATGAAAAACTGTTTTTT
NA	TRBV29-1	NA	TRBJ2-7	CSVVTWAGKYF	TGCAGCGTTGTTACCTGGGCAGGGAAGTACTTC
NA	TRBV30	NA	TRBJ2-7	CAWSDFWAYEQYF	TGTGCCTGGAGCGATTTCTGGGCCTACGAGCAGTACTTC
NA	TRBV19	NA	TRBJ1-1	CASRSRQARNTEAFF	TGTGCCAGTAGAAGTCGACAGGCCCGGAACACTGAAGCTTTCTTT
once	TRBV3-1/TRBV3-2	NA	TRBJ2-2	CASSQEPGTGELFF	TGTGCCAGCAGCCAAGAGCCCGGCACCGGGGAGCTGTTTTTT
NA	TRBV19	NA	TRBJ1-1	CASIPGGNTEAFF	TGTGCCAGTATTCCCGGGGGAAACACTGAAGCTTTCTTT
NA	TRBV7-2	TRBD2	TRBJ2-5	CASSLGLAGGSSETQYF	TGTGCCAGCAGCCTGGGACTAGCGGGGGGTAGTTCAGAGACCCAGTACTTC
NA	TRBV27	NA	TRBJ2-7	CASSFSGLGEQYF	TGTGCCAGCAGTTTTTCGGGGTTGGGAGAGCAGTACTTC
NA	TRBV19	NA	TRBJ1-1	CASIPGAPNTEAFF	TGTGCCAGTATCCCAGGGGCTCCGAACACTGAAGCTTTCTTT
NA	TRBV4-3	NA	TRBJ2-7	CASSQDRGVGEQYF	TGCGCCAGCAGCCAAGATAGGGGGGTGGGAGAGCAGTACTTC